This TCR beta chain was retrieved from a study of T cells after yellow fever vaccination. The study's findings and limits: Of the clonotypes, a small share occurred in both CD4 and CD8 compartments. Booster samples showed a return of most primary-vaccination clones (roughly 96% CD4, about 85% CD8).

Comment on this clonotype: The target antigen is unknown.

The V and J ends lost 5 bases and 0 bases respectively, with 14 bases between them. The CDR3 has 15 residues. CDR1 and CDR2 (germline): DFQATT, SNEGSKA (reference sequence). As TCR cDNA was made by 5'RACE template switching, a universal primer site and UMIs were added. TCRdb independently ran MiXCR on the 5' RACE reads; one entry per CDR3 protein. This table has hundreds of thousands of distinct CDR3 sequences, 12% appearing once. The sequence came from a man aged 25 to 45 who received the YFV17D yellow fever vaccine. Sequencing used PBMCs, obtained on the day of the yellow fever booster vaccination. The V and J genes are TRBV20-1 and TRBJ2-4; D is unclear. In DNA, the CDR3 is TGCAGTGCTTATAACCCGACGCGAGCCAAAAACATTCAGTACTTC. Protein product: CSAYNPTRAKNIQYF.